This entry lists 8 T cell receptor beta chains sequenced from one sample in a study of type 1 regulatory T cells. The antigens these receptors bind are not known. Using its own MiXCR run on the reads, TCRdb lists one record per CDR3 protein. Of 60,000 to 80,000 distinct CDR3 sequences in the sample, about 60% were seen once. The sample was cultured T cells, either the whole culture or a sorted T cell fraction (not recorded which). Specified subset: Tr1-enriched cell product generated in vitro against host alloantigens. The receptors here all came from a human donor in good health.

The chain uses TRBV6-1 and TRBJ1-3; D gene ambiguous. CDR3 length: 16 amino acids. CDR1 is MNHNS and CDR2 is SASEGT in the germline V gene. Trimming pared 2 bases from V and 0 bases from J, leaving 11 bases between. CDR3 sequence reads: CASSETQALSGNTIYF. The CDR3 DNA reads as TGTGCCAGCAGTGAAACCCAGGCGCTCTCTGGAAACACCATATATTTT.

The V call is TRBV12-3 or TRBV12-4, the J call TRBJ2-4; 7 bases match TRBD1. The CDR3 is 16 residues long. Unmatched junction bases numbered 10, after V lost 8 bases and J lost 0 bases. CDR3 nucleotide sequence: TGTGCCAGCGGGTCCCGGGACAGAATAGCCAAAAACATTCAGTACTTC. As protein: CASGSRDRIAKNIQYF.

The V gene is TRBV5-6, the J gene TRBJ2-3, with 8 bases that match TRBD2. Germline loops: CDR1 SGHDT, CDR2 YYEEEE. The CDR3 has 17 amino acids. V lost 7 bases to trimming and J lost 8 bases; unmatched junction nucleotides: 21. The CDR3 spells CASGSRRLGVGGGTQYF. The CDR3 nucleotides are TGTGCCAGCGGATCGAGACGCTTAGGGGTCGGGGGGGGTACGCAGTATTTT.

This clonotype turned up a few times. The V call is TRBV4-1, the J call TRBJ2-7; TRBD2 aligns across 8 bases. CDR1 and CDR2 (germline): MGHRA, YSYEKL. This CDR3 comprises 15 residues. The J segment lost 2 bases and the V segment lost 1 base, leaving 4 bases of the junction unmatched. Here the CDR3 reads CASSQVAGGPYEQYF. The CDR3 DNA follows: TGCGCCAGCAGCCAAGTGGCGGGAGGACCCTACGAGCAGTACTTC.

The chain has TRBV5-1 and TRBJ2-1; D assignment may be TRBD1 or TRBD2 (5 bases each). The CDR3 sequence is 16 residues long. Germline loops: CDR1 SGHRS, CDR2 YFSETQ. V was shortened by 4 bases and J by 7 bases, with 21 bases between the two germline ends. This chain's CDR3 is CASSRMTATRGNEQFF. The CDR3 nucleotides are TGCGCCAGCAGCCGAATGACGGCTACTAGGGGTAATGAGCAGTTCTTC.

V usage is TRBV20-1 and J usage is TRBJ2-3, with 7 bases identical to TRBD1. The V gene's germline CDR1 is DFQATT and CDR2 SNEGSKA (reference sequence). CDR3 length equals 14 residues. The ends lost 2 bases at V and 3 bases at J; junction bases unmatched: 5. Here the CDR3 DNA reads TGCAGTGCTAGACGACAGGGCCCAACAGATACGCAGTATTTT. It encodes CSARRQGPTDTQYF.

The CDR3 region is CASSLDLQETQYF. DNA of the CDR3: TGTGCCAGCTCACTTGACTTACAAGAGACCCAGTACTTC. The chain carries TRBV18 and TRBJ2-5, with no clear D. The CDR3 is 13 amino acids. V lost 4 bases, J lost 2 bases, and 8 bases lay in between. CDR1 is KGHSH, CDR2 LQKENI, per germline.

This clonotype was recorded once. The V gene is TRBV28, the J gene TRBJ2-3; D is unclear. Germline V gene data show CDR1 as MDHEN and CDR2 as SYDVKM. V was shortened by 9 bases and J by 3 bases, with 16 bases between the two germline ends. CDR3 length: 14 residues. CDR3 nucleotides: TGTGCCAGTCTACCCAGCCCCCTAACAGATACGCAGTATTTT. It is translated as CASLPSPLTDTQYF.